The entry below describes one T cell receptor beta chain. No antigen is known for it. The same CDR3 arises from other DNA sequences in this sample as well. Trimming took 2 bases from V and 2 from J, leaving 7 bases between them. The CDR3 totals 13 residues. Germline CDR1 and CDR2: MDHEN and SYDVKM. Generated by immunoSEQ multiplex PCR, the TCRdb table keeps only in-frame clones and is missing some. The sample lists approximately 530,000 clones, 95% to 96% occurring once. These data are taken from a study of shared clonotypes between healthy human individuals. Regarding the study as a whole: Naive CD4 clonotype sharing across a handful of donors was around 5.5%.

V and J are TRBV28 and TRBJ2-7, with D maybe TRBD1 (5 bases). The clonotype originates from a woman in her twenties or thirties in good health. The sequenced sample was naive CD4+ T cells sorted from blood. Regarding subset: CD45RA+ positively selected. DNA of the CDR3: TGTGCCAGCAGTTTACAGGGTACCTACGAGCAGTACTTC. It encodes CASSLQGTYEQYF.